What follows is one TCR beta chain and its context. The data belong to a study of blood T cell repertoires in COVID-19. Study-level background: The cDNA or gDNA used as material had been derived from T cells, B-cell-depleted T cells, or PBMCs.

The data were produced by immunoSEQ multiplex PCR, yet TCRdb's version contains in-frame clones alone and is incomplete. The sample holds around 200,000 clones, about 85% seen once. V shed 2 bases and J shed 2 bases, with 7 bases lying between them. Germline V gene lookup returns CDR1 ENHRY and CDR2 SYGVKD. The CDR3 loop spans 14 amino acids. In assigning cohorts, the study relied on participant-reported clinical history. Sequencing was performed on PBMCs or T cells enriched from blood (not recorded which). The clonotype was recovered from a man aged 35-49 years who had recovered from COVID-19. This chain uses TRBV10-3 with TRBJ1-3; no clear D. The CDR3 DNA follows: TGTGCCATCAGTGAGGACACAGCTGGAAACACCATATATTTT. Translation: CAISEDTAGNTIYF.